This TCR beta chain was captured by sequencing in a study of cytomegalovirus exposure and HLA in healthy donors. Note on this clone: The antigen is undetermined.

Notes on the study in general: According to the study, approximately 150 TCR beta chains were cytomegalovirus-associated.

PCR employed 60 Vbeta and 13 Jbeta primers. Repertoires were generated with immunoSEQ multiplex PCR, while TCRdb's copy carries only in-frame clones and drops some. In the table there are 130,000 or so clones, around 73% of which are singletons. Germline CDR1 reads LGHNT; CDR2 reads FRNRAP. The V and J ends lost 4 bases and 7 bases, in that order; junction bases with no gene match: 5. The CDR3 runs to 13 residues. The sequencing input was PBMCs. This receptor was obtained from a female donor in good health and CMV-seronegative. V and J are TRBV12-5 and TRBJ2-3; 7 bases align to TRBD2. The CDR3 protein is CASGSTSYYTQYF. In DNA form, the CDR3 reads TGTGCTAGTGGTTCGACTAGCTACTATACGCAGTATTTT.